This passage covers 8 T cell receptor beta chains from one sample sequenced in a study of T-cell reconstitution after alpha-beta-depleted transplantation in children. This sample's TCRbeta library carried unique molecular identifier barcodes. From the PCR reads, TCRdb called clonotypes with MiXCR, one entry per CDR3 protein. Of around 96,000 distinct CDR3 sequences listed, approximately 12% are singletons. This specimen was PBMCs from the stem cell graft donor, taken from the stem cell graft. Receptor source: a human donor who donated a stem cell graft to a child with inherited bone marrow failure.

This clonotype was seen repeatedly, ten times or more. CDR3 loop: CASSQDSGRRNTGELFF. DNA for the CDR3: TGTGCCAGCAGCCAAGACAGCGGGAGGCGTAACACCGGGGAGCTGTTTTTT. The chain uses TRBV3-1 and TRBJ2-2, with 9 bases that match TRBD2. V lost 0 bases, J lost 2 bases, and 4 bases stayed unmatched. The CDR3 extends over 17 amino acids. Germline loops: CDR1 LGHDT, CDR2 YNNKEL (reference sequence).

This clonotype has ten or more counts. This chain links TRBV20-1 with TRBJ1-2, with D unresolved. V lost 1 base, J lost 4 bases, and 10 bases lay in between. Looked up from germline, CDR1 is DFQATT and CDR2 is SNEGSKA (reference sequence). The CDR3 spans 13 residues. CDR3 sequence (DNA): TGCAGTGCTAGAGTCCCGAGGGTCTATGGCTACACCTTC. Its protein is CSARVPRVYGYTF.

The chain joins TRBV6-1 to TRBJ2-3, with D uncertain. Germline V gene lookup returns CDR1 MNHNS and CDR2 SASEGT. V gave up 6 bases and J gave up 4 bases, with 11 bases separating them. This CDR3 region has 13 residues. The CDR3 nucleotides read TGTGCCAGCAGACCCCCCCAGGCAGATACGCAGTATTTT. Protein product: CASRPPQADTQYF.

This clonotype was seen at least ten times. The genes are TRBV3-1 and TRBJ2-1; 7 bases align to TRBD1. The CDR3 runs 14 residues. V lost 1 base to trimming and J lost 8 bases; unmatched junction nucleotides: 5. CDR1 and CDR2 from the germline V gene are LGHDT and YNNKEL (reference sequence). In DNA form, the CDR3 reads TGTGCCAGCAGCCAAGCCGGGACAGCTTATGAGCAGTTCTTC. Its protein is CASSQAGTAYEQFF.

This clonotype was found many times. This chain uses TRBV9 with TRBJ2-3; weak D call: TRBD2 (5 bases). Per germline, CDR1 SGDLS and CDR2 YYNGEE. Trimming removed 3 bases from V and 8 bases from J, with 10 bases in between. This CDR3 is 12 amino acids long. The CDR3 reads CASSDGGGTQYF. The CDR3 nucleotides are TGTGCCAGCAGCGATGGAGGTGGTACGCAGTATTTT.

This clonotype was counted at least ten times. This chain joins TRBV5-6 and TRBJ2-7, with D tentatively TRBD2 (6 bases). The CDR3 length is 15 residues. The germline V gene has CDR1 SGHDT and CDR2 YYEEEE. V was cut by 4 bases and J by 3 bases, with 17 bases left in between. The CDR3 loop is CASSETRDGIYEQYF. The CDR3, as DNA: TGTGCCAGCAGCGAGACTAGGGACGGAATCTACGAGCAGTACTTC. The variable domain in full, with the rest retrieved from reference TRBV5-6 and TRBJ2-7, is DAGVTQSPTHLIKTRGQQVTLRCSPKSGHDTVSWYQQALGQGPQFIFQYYEEEERQRGNFPDRFSGHQFPNYSSELNVNALLLGDSALYLCASSETRDGIYEQYFGPGTRLTVT.

The V and J genes are TRBV7-2 and TRBJ2-1; 8 bases align to TRBD1. The germline CDR1 and CDR2 sequences are SGHTA and FQGNSA. The CDR3 is made up of 15 amino acids. V trimming: 1 base; J trimming: 8 bases; junction bases outside the gene matches: 7. The CDR3 sequence: CASSLGQGAQYEQFF. In DNA, the CDR3 is TGTGCCAGCAGCTTAGGGCAGGGGGCGCAATATGAGCAGTTCTTC.

This clonotype has a count of ten or more. The gene calls are TRBV6-2 or TRBV6-3 and TRBJ2-4, with TRBD2 matching over 7 bases. Germline CDR1 and CDR2: MNHEY and SVGEGT. The junction had 13 bases not matched to a gene; V was cut back by 2 bases and J by 9 bases. The CDR3 covers 16 residues. CDR3 amino acids: CASSYGLAAGRGIQYF. CDR3 sequence (DNA): TGTGCCAGCAGTTACGGGCTAGCGGCGGGTCGGGGCATTCAGTACTTC.